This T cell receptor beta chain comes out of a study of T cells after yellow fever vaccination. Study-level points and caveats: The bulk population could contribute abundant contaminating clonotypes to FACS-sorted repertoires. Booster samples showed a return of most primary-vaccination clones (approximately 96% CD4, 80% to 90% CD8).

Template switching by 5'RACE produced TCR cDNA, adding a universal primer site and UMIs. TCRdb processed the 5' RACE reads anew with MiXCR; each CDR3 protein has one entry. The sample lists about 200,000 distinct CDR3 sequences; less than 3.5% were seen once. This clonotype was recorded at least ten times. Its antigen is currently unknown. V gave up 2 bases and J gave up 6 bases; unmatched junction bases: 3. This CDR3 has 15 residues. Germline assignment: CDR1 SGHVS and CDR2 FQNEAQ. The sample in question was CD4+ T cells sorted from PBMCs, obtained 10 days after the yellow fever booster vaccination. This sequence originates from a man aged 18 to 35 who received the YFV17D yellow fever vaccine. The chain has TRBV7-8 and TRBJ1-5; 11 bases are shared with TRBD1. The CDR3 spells CASSLWTGGLQPQHF. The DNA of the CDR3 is TGTGCCAGCAGCTTATGGACAGGGGGCCTTCAGCCCCAGCATTTT.